This T cell receptor beta chain derives from a study of neurological immune-mediated disorders. Study outcomes and limitations: While HTLV-1-associated myelopathy showed the greatest TCR clonal expansion, multiple sclerosis showed the least, falling below healthy controls. Among 34 multiple sclerosis patients, phylogenetic grouping put the repertoires of 18 into a single related-CDR3 cluster, a possible signature.

The V gene's germline CDR1 is SQVTM and CDR2 ANQGSEA. The CDR3 runs 14 residues. V lost 4 bases and J lost 6; bases outside the gene matches: 4. This clonotype was counted many times. Antigen specificity is unknown. TCRdb re-called the 5' RACE reads through MiXCR, storing one row per CDR3 protein. The sample yields 60,000 to 70,000 distinct CDR3 sequences, approximately 5.1% seen once. This rearrangement joins TRBV29-1 to TRBJ1-5, with 12 bases that match TRBD1. The sequence came from a human donor with multiple sclerosis. The donor label of this sample is uncertain. Sequencing used PBMCs. The CDR3 spells CSVGGQGATQPQHF. CDR3 bases: TGCAGCGTTGGGGGACAGGGGGCGACTCAGCCCCAGCATTTT.